This TCR beta chain originates from a study of tumor and adjacent non-tumor tissue in lung cancer. Study-wide background: There were around 11 adenocarcinoma, 2 squamous cell carcinoma and 1 small cell lung cancer cases. Study-wide findings and caveats: Tumor tissue had significantly higher TCR diversity than normal lung. Shorter survival was associated with higher TCR diversity in tumors.

This sample's RNA came from whole unsorted tissue. The germline CDR1 and CDR2 sequences are SQVTM and ANQGSEA. Unmatched junction bases numbered 12, after V lost 5 bases and J lost 7 bases. CDR3 size: 14 residues. For this clonotype: The antigen remains unidentified.

TCRbeta libraries were built with three rounds of nested PCR, modified from ARM-PCR. TCRdb called the multiplex PCR reads again in MiXCR, with one record for every CDR3 protein. In the table there are tens of thousands of distinct CDR3 sequences, roughly 70% of which are singletons. V and J are TRBV29-1 and TRBJ2-3; 7 bases are shared with TRBD2. The TCR sequence derives from a woman in her 70s with non-small cell lung cancer. What was sequenced was lung tumor tissue. The CDR3 bases are TGCAGCGTTTGTGCTAGCGGAGATGATAATACGCAGTATTTT. Translating gives CSVCASGDDNTQYF.